The 16 T cell receptor beta chains in this list originate from one sample, sequenced in a study of cytomegalovirus exposure and HLA in healthy donors. The PCR was carried out with 60 Vbeta primers and 13 Jbeta primers. Clones were sequenced by immunoSEQ multiplex PCR, and TCRdb holds only the in-frame ones, with some missing. Altogether about 150,000 clones are present, 76% being singletons, with the ten largest covering 1.5% to 2%. Sequencing was performed on PBMCs. These receptors were collected from a woman aged 40 to 50 in good health and CMV-seronegative.

This chain connects TRBV2 to TRBJ1-5; D gene uncertain. Germline CDR1 is SNHLY and CDR2 is FYNNEI. The CDR3 is made up of 14 amino acids. Trimming took 3 bases from V and 0 from J, leaving 6 bases between them. CDR3 bases: TGTGCCAGCAGTGATTCAAATAGCAATCAGCCCCAGCATTTT. Translating gives CASSDSNSNQPQHF.

The genes are TRBV6-4 and TRBJ2-3; TRBD2 aligns across 7 bases. In germline, CDR1 is MRHNA, CDR2 SNTAGT. V was clipped by 0 bases and J by 5 bases; unmatched bases: 11. The CDR3 loop spans 17 amino acids. The CDR3 DNA reads as TGTGCCAGCAGTGACTCGGGTGGTGGAGCGGGGAAAGATACGCAGTATTTT. Protein: CASSDSGGGAGKDTQYF.

The chain uses TRBV10-3 and TRBJ2-3; 12 bases align to TRBD2. Trimming removed 3 bases from V and 3 bases from J; junction bases left unmatched: 10. The CDR3 totals 18 residues. Germline V lookup: CDR1 ENHRY, CDR2 SYGVKD. In DNA form, the CDR3 reads TGTGCCATCAGTGATCTGGCTAGCGGGGGGGCCATAACAGATACGCAGTATTTT. It specifies CAISDLASGGAITDTQYF.

This sequence joins TRBV11-2 and TRBJ2-5; tentatively, D is TRBD2 (6 bases). The CDR3 consists of 15 residues. The V end lost 3 bases, the J end lost 5 bases, and 16 bases lay between the germline ends. The V gene's germline CDR1 is SGHAT and CDR2 FQNNGV. CDR3 sequence reads: CASSFDWGRRETQYF. The DNA for the CDR3 is TGTGCCAGCAGCTTCGATTGGGGGAGGAGGGAGACCCAGTACTTC. The full variable domain, completed using reference TRBV11-2 and TRBJ2-5, is EAGVAQSPRYKIIEKRQSVAFWCNPISGHATLYWYQQILGQGPKLLIQFQNNGVVDDSQLPKDRFSAERLKGVDSTLKIQPAKLEDSAVYLCASSFDWGRRETQYFGPGTRLLVL.

This chain joins TRBV2 and TRBJ1-6, with unresolved D. The V end lost 0 bases, the J end lost 10 bases, and 13 bases lay between the germline ends. This CDR3 region has 15 residues. CDR1 and CDR2 (germline): SNHLY, FYNNEI. The DNA of the CDR3 is TGTGCCAGCAGTGAAGCGCAAATTTACAAATCACCCCTCCACTTT. Translation: CASSEAQIYKSPLHF.

The V gene is TRBV18, the J gene TRBJ1-1, with 10 bases fitting TRBD1. The CDR3 sequence is 16 residues long. After removal of 3 bases from V and 5 bases from J, the junction contained 9 bases not matched to a gene. Germline CDR1 is KGHSH and CDR2 is LQKENI. The CDR3 protein is CASSPPGTGVGTEAFF. CDR3 nucleotides: TGTGCCAGCTCACCCCCCGGGACAGGGGTGGGAACTGAAGCTTTCTTT.

In nucleotides, the CDR3 is TGTGCCAGCAGTTATAAGGCAGGGGGCGGCTATGGCTACACCTTC. Translating it yields CASSYKAGGGYGYTF. This chain connects TRBV27 to TRBJ1-2, with 8 bases identical to TRBD1. The germline V gene has CDR1 MNHEY and CDR2 SMNVEV (reference sequence). This CDR3 is built from 15 residues. V lost 4 bases, J lost 4 bases, and 8 bases stayed unmatched.

This sequence joins TRBV5-1 and TRBJ2-1; D is perhaps TRBD2 (6 bases). Germline V gene sequence: CDR1 SGHRS, CDR2 YFSETQ. Trimming took 0 bases from V and 5 from J, leaving 9 bases between them. This CDR3 has 14 amino acids. The CDR3 reads CASSLVGGNNEQFF. CDR3 bases: TGCGCCAGCAGCTTGGTTGGGGGGAACAATGAGCAGTTCTTC.

The J gene is TRBJ1-2, the V gene TRBV7-9; 7 nucleotides align to TRBD1. Germline loops: CDR1 SEHNR, CDR2 FQNEAQ (reference sequence). CDR3 length: 14 amino acids. The J segment lost 5 bases and the V segment lost 5 bases, leaving 8 bases of the junction unmatched. CDR3 sequence (DNA): TGTGCCAGCAGCGACGACAGGGCGTTATATGGCTACACCTTC. It translates to CASSDDRALYGYTF.

The chain links TRBV7-8 to TRBJ1-2; D is possibly TRBD1 (5 bases). The CDR3 sequence is 16 residues long. CDR1 is SGHVS, CDR2 FQNEAQ, per germline. V lost 5 bases and J lost 2, with 18 bases in between. The CDR3 reads CASSPRGDGLNYGYTF. CDR3 DNA: TGTGCCAGCAGCCCCCGGGGGGATGGGCTGAACTATGGCTACACCTTC.

The V and J genes are TRBV28 and TRBJ1-2; D gene unclear. Trimming removed 8 bases from V and 3 bases from J, with 16 bases in between. Germline assignment: CDR1 MDHEN and CDR2 SYDVKM. This CDR3 has 14 residues. DNA of the CDR3: TGTGCCAGCTACCCTGATGGTAGAGACTATGGCTACACCTTC. It yields the protein CASYPDGRDYGYTF.

This sequence joins TRBV6-5 and TRBJ1-5; D gene unclear. Per the germline V gene, CDR1 is MNHEY and CDR2 is SVGAGI. The CDR3 spans 13 residues. The germline V and J ends were trimmed by 5 bases and 6 bases, with 11 bases remaining between them. In DNA, the CDR3 is TGTGCCAGCAGTCCCCTCATGAGTCAGCCCCAGCATTTT. It yields the protein CASSPLMSQPQHF.

This clone was counted once. The J gene is TRBJ1-2, the V gene TRBV19, with D perhaps TRBD1 (5 bases). V was cut by 4 bases and J by 3 bases, with 12 bases left in between. The CDR3 runs to 14 residues. Germline lookup yields CDR1 LNHDA and CDR2 SQIVND (reference sequence). CDR3 region: CASSNTDSDYGYTF. CDR3 coding DNA: TGTGCCAGTAGTAACACCGACAGCGACTATGGCTACACCTTC.

The V and J genes are TRBV13 and TRBJ1-4; 8 nucleotides align to TRBD1. The CDR3 sequence is 15 residues long. The germline V gene has CDR1 PRHDT and CDR2 FYEKMQ (reference sequence). J was trimmed by 8 bases and V by 5 bases; bases with no gene match: 10. In DNA form, the CDR3 reads TGTGCCAGCAGCCGCCCGGGACAGGAGGGAGAAAAACTGTTTTTT. Translation: CASSRPGQEGEKLFF.

The V and J genes are TRBV2 and TRBJ2-1; D is perhaps TRBD1 (6 bases). CDR1 is SNHLY and CDR2 is FYNNEI in the germline V gene. V was cut by 6 bases and J by 6 bases, with 15 bases left in between. The CDR3 has 14 residues. CDR3 sequence: CASSLLTTGNEQFF. In DNA, the CDR3 is TGTGCCAGCAGCCTTTTAACGACAGGCAATGAGCAGTTCTTC.

The gene calls are TRBV7-2 and TRBJ1-5; D gene ambiguous. This CDR3 contains 13 residues. Per germline, CDR1 SGHTA and CDR2 FQGNSA. The ends were cut back, 2 bases at V and 4 bases at J, with 6 bases in the middle. The CDR3 region has the DNA TGTGCCAGCAGCTTATTCGGGAATCAGCCCCAGCATTTT. Residues: CASSLFGNQPQHF.